These 24 T cell receptor beta chains originate from one sample sequenced in a study of blood T cell repertoires in COVID-19. Here immunoSEQ multiplex PCR was the method, and the copy in TCRdb shows in-frame clones only, minus some. The data contain some 150,000 clones, approximately 84% of them singletons. The sample taken for sequencing was peripheral blood. These receptors were collected from a man aged 35 to 55 with acute or convalescent COVID-19.

V usage is TRBV7-3 and J usage is TRBJ2-7; 7 nucleotides align to TRBD1. With 4 bases clipped from V and 0 bases from J, the junction kept 12 bases outside the gene matches. CDR3 length equals 17 residues. CDR1 and CDR2 from the germline V gene are SGHTA and FQGTGA. The CDR3 sequence: CASSSFPGTANSYEQYF. The CDR3 DNA reads TGTGCCAGCAGCTCTTTTCCCGGGACAGCTAACTCCTACGAGCAGTACTTC.

The chain employs TRBV6-6 and TRBJ2-3; 10 nucleotides match TRBD2. The CDR3 sequence is 14 residues long. V was clipped by 4 bases and J by 6 bases; unmatched bases: 4. In germline, CDR1 is MNHNY, CDR2 SVGAGI (reference sequence). CDR3 nucleotide sequence: TGTGCCAGCAGTTCCGGGACTAGCGATGATACGCAGTATTTT. This gives the protein CASSSGTSDDTQYF.

In DNA form, the CDR3 reads TGTGCCAGCAGCGTAGCAGGGGATAATTCACCCCTCCACTTT. Translating gives CASSVAGDNSPLHF. The V and J genes are TRBV9 and TRBJ1-6, with D maybe TRBD1 (6 bases). Trimming took off 0 bases at V and 5 bases at J, with 6 bases between the two ends. The CDR3 loop spans 14 amino acids. Germline-derived CDR1 and CDR2 are SGDLS and YYNGEE.

About this clone: An end of the junction differs from the germline gene, which may be a read error. The chain joins TRBV5-1 to TRBJ2-2; 8 bases line up with TRBD2. This CDR3 has 17 amino acids. Germline lookup yields CDR1 SGHRS and CDR2 YFSETQ. The CDR3 loop reads CTSSPNRAGVRTGELFF. CDR3 coding DNA: TGCACCAGCAGCCCTAATCGAGCGGGGGTCCGCACCGGGGAGCTGTTTTTT.

This clone appeared a few times. Other DNA sequences in the sample encode the same CDR3. This chain uses TRBV5-1 with TRBJ1-1; no clear D gene. The ends were cut back, 2 bases at V and 1 base at J, with 6 bases in the middle. This CDR3 has 13 amino acids. CDR1 is SGHRS, CDR2 YFSETQ, per germline. In DNA, the CDR3 is TGCGCCAGCAGCTTTACGGGGAACACTGAAGCTTTCTTT. This gives the protein CASSFTGNTEAFF. Full variable domain (missing parts from reference TRBV5-1 and TRBJ1-1): KAGVTQTPRYLIKTRGQQVTLSCSPISGHRSVSWYQQTPGQGLQFLFEYFSETQRNKGNFPGRFSGRQFSNSRSEMNVSTLELGDSALYLCASSFTGNTEAFFGQGTRLTVV.

The chain links TRBV2 to TRBJ2-7, with 7 bases aligning to TRBD1. CDR1 and CDR2 from the germline V gene are SNHLY and FYNNEI. V dropped 6 bases and J dropped 1; count of bases not matched to a gene: 6. The CDR3 covers 14 residues. In DNA form, the CDR3 reads TGTGCCAGCAGGCCCGGGACAGCGTCCTACGAGCAGTACTTC. This codes for CASRPGTASYEQYF.

This chain joins TRBV9 and TRBJ2-2; 9 bases match TRBD1. CDR1 is SGDLS and CDR2 is YYNGEE in the germline V gene. Unmatched junction bases numbered 10, after V lost 4 bases and J lost 3 bases. The CDR3 spans 17 residues. In DNA form, the CDR3 reads TGTGCCAGCAGCTCGAATCCGGGACAGGGTTACACCGGGGAGCTGTTTTTT. This encodes CASSSNPGQGYTGELFF.

This clone showed up just once. The V gene is TRBV29-1, the J gene TRBJ1-1, with TRBD1 identical over 7 bases. Germline V lookup: CDR1 SQVTM, CDR2 ANQGSEA. With V trimmed by 6 bases and J by 4 bases, 14 bases remained unmatched. CDR3 size: 15 residues. The CDR3 loop is CSVVLTGTYVTEAFF. CDR3 in DNA: TGCAGCGTCGTACTGACAGGGACTTATGTCACTGAAGCTTTCTTT. The full variable domain, its missing parts supplied by reference TRBV29-1 and TRBJ1-1, is SAVISQKPSRDICQRGTSLTIQCQVDSQVTMMFWYRQQPGQSLTLIATANQGSEATYESGFVIDKFPISRPNLTFSTLTVSNMSPEDSSIYLCSVVLTGTYVTEAFFGQGTRLTVV.

The chain links TRBV2 to TRBJ1-1, with no clear D. With 3 bases removed from V and 7 bases from J, the gap between germline ends came to 6 bases. Germline V CDR1 and CDR2: SNHLY, FYNNEI. The CDR3 loop spans 11 amino acids. CDR3: CASSDSGEAFF. CDR3 sequence (DNA): TGTGCCAGCAGTGATTCGGGTGAAGCTTTCTTT.

The V and J genes are TRBV15 and TRBJ2-3; TRBD1 matches 7 bases. The CDR3 spans 17 residues. The germline gives CDR1 LNHNV, CDR2 YYDKDF (reference sequence). Trimming took 0 bases from V and 6 from J; bases not matched to a gene: 12. The CDR3: CATSRDFNRGRGDTQYF. The CDR3 nucleotides are TGTGCCACCAGCAGAGATTTTAATAGGGGGCGAGGGGATACGCAGTATTTT.

This sequence joins TRBV18 and TRBJ1-1, with D possibly TRBD1 on 5 matching bases. The germline V and J ends were trimmed by 5 bases and 3 bases, with 10 bases remaining between them. CDR1 and CDR2 (germline): KGHSH, LQKENI. This CDR3 region has 13 residues. The CDR3, as DNA: TGTGCCAGCTCAGCAGGGATGGACACTGAAGCTTTCTTT. Translating gives CASSAGMDTEAFF.

V gene TRBV5-1 combines with J gene TRBJ1-4, with unresolved D. CDR3 length: 13 amino acids. Germline values: CDR1 SGHRS, CDR2 YFSETQ. The V gene lost 4 bases and the J gene lost 7 bases, with 11 bases spanning the gap. The CDR3 here is CASSPGVGEKLFF. CDR3 coding DNA: TGCGCCAGCAGCCCCGGGGTGGGTGAAAAACTGTTTTTT.

The count of this clone is one. The V gene is TRBV7-2, the J gene TRBJ1-5, with D tentatively TRBD1 (5 bases). The V end lost 2 bases, the J end lost 4 bases, and 9 bases lay between the germline ends. CDR3 size: 14 residues. Germline V CDR1 and CDR2: SGHTA, FQGNSA. CDR3 amino acids: CASSLPGGNQPQHF. CDR3 bases: TGTGCCAGCAGCTTACCGGGGGGAAATCAGCCCCAGCATTTT.

The V gene is TRBV4-1, the J gene TRBJ1-1; 8 bases agree with TRBD1. Germline values: CDR1 MGHRA, CDR2 YSYEKL. With V trimmed by 3 bases and J by 3 bases, 6 bases remained unmatched. This CDR3 is built from 15 residues. CDR3 DNA sequence: TGCGCCAGCAGCCAGGCCACAGGGGGGTACACTGAAGCTTTCTTT. It yields the protein CASSQATGGYTEAFF.

The V gene is TRBV5-1, the J gene TRBJ1-1; 11 bases map to TRBD1. Germline V CDR1 and CDR2: SGHRS, YFSETQ. With V trimmed by 4 bases and J by 4 bases, 9 bases remained unmatched. This CDR3 has 16 residues. The CDR3 bases are TGCGCCAGCAGCCGAAATGGACAGGGGGCCTCCACTGAAGCTTTCTTT. This codes for CASSRNGQGASTEAFF.

V and J are TRBV7-9 and TRBJ2-5; the D gene is possibly TRBD1 (6 bases). This CDR3 is built from 13 residues. Germline-derived CDR1 and CDR2 are SEHNR and FQNEAQ (reference sequence). Trimming shortened V by 4 bases and J by 1 base, and 7 bases separated the two germline ends. The CDR3: CASSSTGQETQYF. DNA for the CDR3: TGTGCCAGCAGCTCGACAGGCCAAGAGACCCAGTACTTC.

The chain joins TRBV4-1 to TRBJ2-3; 12 bases are shared with TRBD1. V lost 1 base to trimming and J lost 5 bases; unmatched junction nucleotides: 7. Germline V CDR1 and CDR2: MGHRA, YSYEKL. The CDR3 sequence is 17 residues long. In nucleotides, the CDR3 is TGCGCCAGCAGCCAAGCCGCCGGGACAGGGGGCGTAGATACGCAGTATTTT. Translated, it gives CASSQAAGTGGVDTQYF.

V usage is TRBV30 and J usage is TRBJ1-6; no firm D call. Trimming cost V 1 base and J 8 bases, with 6 bases left between them. This CDR3 region has 12 residues. Germline V gene lookup returns CDR1 GTSNPN and CDR2 SVGIG (reference sequence). CDR3 amino acids: CAWSAGDSPLHF. In DNA form, the CDR3 reads TGTGCCTGGAGTGCCGGGGATTCACCCCTCCACTTT. Filled out from reference TRBV30 and TRBJ1-6, the complete variable domain reads SQTIHQWPATLVQPVGSPLSLECTVEGTSNPNLYWYRQAAGRGLQLLFYSVGIGQISSEVPQNLSASRPQDRQFILSSKKLLLSDSGFYLCAWSAGDSPLHFGNGTRLTVT.

The V and J genes are TRBV7-2 and TRBJ2-2, with 10 positions matching TRBD2. The CDR3 contains 14 residues. CDR1 is SGHTA, CDR2 FQGNSA, per germline. V gave up 5 bases and J gave up 6 bases; unmatched junction bases: 3. CDR3 loop: CASSKSGGAGELFF. The CDR3 coding sequence is TGTGCCAGCAGCAAGAGCGGGGGGGCCGGGGAGCTGTTTTTT.

This clone was seen only once. The chain employs TRBV9 and TRBJ1-4; no firm D call. Germline loops: CDR1 SGDLS, CDR2 YYNGEE. CDR3 length: 14 residues. V lost 0 bases, J lost 4 bases, and 7 bases lay in between. CDR3 loop: CASSVDTLNEKLFF. The CDR3 nucleotides are TGTGCCAGCAGCGTAGACACGCTTAATGAAAAACTGTTTTTT.

This chain's CDR3 is CASSQDPNQPQHF. The CDR3 bases are TGTGCCAGCAGCCAAGACCCGAATCAGCCCCAGCATTTT. This chain joins TRBV3-1 (or the pseudogene TRBV3-2) and TRBJ1-5; no clear D. The CDR3 covers 13 residues. The V end lost 0 bases, the J end lost 4 bases, and 4 bases lay between the germline ends. CDR1 is LGHDT and CDR2 is YNNKEL in the germline V gene (reference sequence).

The rearrangement joins TRBV5-6 to TRBJ1-6, with D tentatively TRBD1 (6 bases). The germline gives CDR1 SGHDT, CDR2 YYEEEE. CDR3 length: 15 residues. Trimming took off 4 bases at V and 9 bases at J, with 17 bases between the two ends. CDR3 sequence (DNA): TGTGCCAGCAGCCGGGGCCGGGACAAGATTTCACCCCTCCACTTT. This translates into CASSRGRDKISPLHF.

This rearrangement joins TRBV12-3 or TRBV12-4 to TRBJ1-1; tentatively, D is TRBD1 (5 bases). V dropped 2 bases and J dropped 11 bases, with 15 bases sitting between them. The CDR3 is made up of 13 amino acids. CDR3 coding DNA: TGTGCCAGCAGTTTACAGTCAGGGCCCAGGGCTTTCTTT. Residues: CASSLQSGPRAFF.

The V gene is TRBV27, the J gene TRBJ2-1; weak D call: TRBD2 (5 bases). Per germline, CDR1 MNHEY and CDR2 SMNVEV (reference sequence). The CDR3 extends over 13 amino acids. V was shortened by 7 bases and J by 5 bases, with 12 bases between the two germline ends. The CDR3 nucleotides are TGTGCCAGCAACAGACGGGGTGACAATGAGCAGTTCTTC. Encoded protein: CASNRRGDNEQFF.